The 21 T cell receptor beta chains presented below share a single source sample, sequenced in a study of blood T cell repertoires in COVID-19. TCRdb keeps only in-frame clones here, not all; method: immunoSEQ multiplex PCR. The sample holds 300,000 or so clones, around 85% seen once. The specimen was PBMCs or T cells enriched from blood (not recorded which). Receptors were obtained from a woman aged 40 to 55 with acute COVID-19.

V usage is TRBV4-2 and J usage is TRBJ2-7; 10 nucleotides match TRBD2. The CDR3 is 18 amino acids. Germline V gene data show CDR1 as LGHNA and CDR2 as YNFKEQ. J gave up 4 bases and V 0 bases, and 12 bases lay outside the gene matches. CDR3: CASSQDSGLADFHYEQYF. DNA of the CDR3: TGTGCCAGCAGCCAAGATTCCGGACTAGCGGATTTCCATTACGAGCAGTACTTC.

The V gene is TRBV19, the J gene TRBJ2-3, with a possible D match to TRBD1 (6 bases). The V gene lost 5 bases and the J gene lost 4 bases, with 16 bases spanning the gap. The length of the CDR3 is 15 residues. Germline-derived CDR1 and CDR2 are LNHDA and SQIVND (reference sequence). CDR3 sequence: CASSPPGTGSDTQYF. CDR3 sequence (DNA): TGTGCCAGTAGTCCCCCAGGAACAGGGTCAGATACGCAGTATTTT.

The V and J genes are TRBV3-1 (or the pseudogene TRBV3-2) and TRBJ2-1, with 8 nucleotides matching TRBD2. V trimming: 0 bases; J trimming: 9 bases; junction bases outside the gene matches: 16. Germline V gene data show CDR1 as LGHDT and CDR2 as YNNKEL (reference sequence). This CDR3 region has 18 residues. The chain's CDR3 is CASSQELGGGRLRLEQFF. The CDR3 DNA reads TGTGCCAGCAGCCAAGAATTGGGCGGGGGGAGGCTTAGGCTTGAGCAGTTCTTC.

CDR3 sequence (DNA): TGTGCCATCAGACCGACTAGCGGGGGTCCCGGGGAGCTGTTTTTT. Amino acids: CAIRPTSGGPGELFF. This sequence joins TRBV10-3 and TRBJ2-2; TRBD2 matches at 12 bases. CDR3 size: 15 residues. Germline loops: CDR1 ENHRY, CDR2 SYGVKD. Germline trimming cut 6 bases from V and 6 bases from J; bases unmatched to any gene: 5.

The rearrangement joins TRBV24-1 to TRBJ2-5, with D perhaps matching TRBD2 (6 bases). The V end lost 0 bases, the J end lost 3 bases, and 10 bases lay between the germline ends. The CDR3 extends over 15 amino acids. CDR1 is KGHDR and CDR2 is SFDVKD in the germline V gene. This chain's CDR3 is CATSDLRPGEETQYF. The CDR3, as DNA: TGTGCCACCAGTGATTTGCGTCCGGGAGAAGAGACCCAGTACTTC.

Written as DNA, the CDR3 is TGTGCCAGTGGCGGGACAGGGATGGTGGGTAATCAGCCCCAGCATTTT. This sequence encodes CASGGTGMVGNQPQHF. The V and J genes are TRBV19 and TRBJ1-5; 9 nucleotides line up with TRBD1. CDR1 and CDR2 (germline): LNHDA, SQIVND (reference sequence). CDR3 length equals 16 residues. The V segment lost 8 bases and the J segment 4 bases; nucleotides outside the gene matches: 12.

The J gene is TRBJ2-3, the V gene TRBV11-2; D is unclear. Per the germline V gene, CDR1 is SGHAT and CDR2 is FQNNGV. V lost 8 bases, J lost 9 bases, and 15 bases lay in between. The CDR3 consists of 12 residues. The CDR3 protein is CASAGLSGTQYF. Here the CDR3 DNA reads TGTGCCAGCGCAGGCCTCTCAGGCACGCAGTATTTT.

The chain couples TRBV4-3 to TRBJ2-1, with 7 bases matching TRBD1. V trimming: 4 bases; J trimming: 7 bases; junction bases outside the gene matches: 10. Germline CDR1 reads LGHNA; CDR2 reads YSLEER. The CDR3 is 15 amino acids. CDR3 bases: TGCGCCAGCAGCCGCTCTGGGGACAGTAATAATGAGCAGTTCTTC. It encodes CASSRSGDSNNEQFF.

J is TRBJ2-7 and V is TRBV28, with D possibly TRBD1 on 6 matching bases. Germline V gives CDR1 MDHEN, CDR2 SYDVKM. V was pared by 7 bases and J by 12 bases, with 19 bases between. The CDR3 covers 12 residues. CDR3 loop: CASKVGRGFAYF. In DNA, the CDR3 is TGTGCCAGCAAGGTGGGCAGGGGTTTTGCGTACTTC.

This chain joins TRBV29-1 and TRBJ1-3; 10 nucleotides match TRBD1. The V gene's germline CDR1 is SQVTM and CDR2 ANQGSEA. The CDR3 has 13 amino acids. J lost 5 bases, V lost 4 bases, and 2 bases had no gene match. CDR3 in amino acids: CSVGDRGRNTIYF. The DNA for the CDR3 is TGCAGCGTTGGGGACAGGGGTAGAAACACCATATATTTT.

DNA of the CDR3: TGCGCCAGCAGCTCCATTCAGGTGAACACCGGGGAGCTGTTTTTT. This gives the protein CASSSIQVNTGELFF. This chain links TRBV5-1 with TRBJ2-2; D ambiguous. This CDR3 has 15 residues. Trimming removed 3 bases from V and 1 base from J, with 10 bases in between. Germline V gene lookup returns CDR1 SGHRS and CDR2 YFSETQ. Combining the CDR3 with reference TRBV5-1 and TRBJ2-2 gives the whole variable domain KAGVTQTPRYLIKTRGQQVTLSCSPISGHRSVSWYQQTPGQGLQFLFEYFSETQRNKGNFPGRFSGRQFSNSRSEMNVSTLELGDSALYLCASSSIQVNTGELFFGEGSRLTVL.

The chain carries TRBV7-9 and TRBJ1-5; tentatively, D is TRBD1 (6 bases). V dropped 4 bases and J dropped 9 bases, with 19 bases sitting between them. The CDR3 has 15 amino acids. Germline V gives CDR1 SEHNR, CDR2 FQNEAQ (reference sequence). The CDR3 sequence is CASSSDPGGAAPQHF. The CDR3, as DNA: TGTGCCAGCAGCTCCGACCCTGGGGGCGCCGCGCCCCAGCATTTT.

The genes are TRBV7-2 and TRBJ1-1; 10 nucleotides agree with TRBD1. After removal of 4 bases from V and 5 bases from J, the junction contained 7 bases not matched to a gene. The germline gives CDR1 SGHTA, CDR2 FQGNSA. The CDR3 spans 15 residues. The CDR3 sequence is CASSSTDRGRTEAFF. The DNA of the CDR3 is TGTGCCAGCAGCTCCACAGACAGGGGGCGAACTGAAGCTTTCTTT.

V and J are TRBV4-3 and TRBJ2-1, with 7 bases that match TRBD2. Trimming cost V 0 bases and J 6 bases; bases outside gene matches: 5. CDR3 size: 15 residues. Germline V gene sequence: CDR1 LGHNA, CDR2 YSLEER. The CDR3 DNA sequence: TGCGCCAGCAGCCAAGAGGCTCGGACTAGCAATGAGCAGTTCTTC. It translates to CASSQEARTSNEQFF.

The gene calls are TRBV7-9 and TRBJ1-2, with 10 positions matching TRBD1. The CDR3 contains 15 residues. V dropped 3 bases and J dropped 7; count of bases not matched to a gene: 8. Germline lookup yields CDR1 SEHNR and CDR2 FQNEAQ (reference sequence). CDR3 nucleotide sequence: TGTGCCAGCAGCTTGTTGGGGGACAGGGGTCGTGGCTACACCTTC. This encodes CASSLLGDRGRGYTF.

In its sample, this clone was seen a few times. CDR3 sequence (DNA): TGTGCCAGCAGGTATGGGACAGGGTCTTATCAGCCCCAGCATTTT. This encodes CASRYGTGSYQPQHF. The chain is built from TRBV6-5 and TRBJ1-5; 9 bases are a match to TRBD1. The germline V gene encodes CDR1 MNHEY and CDR2 SVGAGI. This CDR3 region has 15 residues. The V segment lost 6 bases and the J segment 5 bases; nucleotides outside the gene matches: 8.

The chain is built from TRBV3-1 (or the pseudogene TRBV3-2) and TRBJ1-1; D unclear. The CDR3 covers 13 residues. The V end lost 1 base, the J end lost 1 base, and 4 bases lay between the germline ends. Germline lookup yields CDR1 LGHDT and CDR2 YNNKEL (reference sequence). CDR3 loop: CASSQARNTEAFF. Written as DNA, the CDR3 is TGTGCCAGCAGCCAAGCCAGGAACACTGAAGCTTTCTTT.

The chain employs TRBV9 and TRBJ1-2, with a weak D call TRBD1 (6 bases). CDR1 is SGDLS, CDR2 YYNGEE, per germline. Trimming pared 4 bases from V and 8 bases from J, leaving 18 bases between. This CDR3 spans 14 amino acids. CDR3 protein: CASSTKDSATGYTF. CDR3 nucleotides: TGTGCCAGCAGCACTAAGGACAGCGCGACGGGCTACACCTTC.

The chain links TRBV19 to TRBJ2-1, with TRBD1 identical over 8 bases. CDR1 and CDR2 (germline): LNHDA, SQIVND (reference sequence). The CDR3 spans 13 residues. V lost 5 bases to trimming and J lost 12 bases; unmatched junction nucleotides: 9. CDR3 amino acids: CASSPTGEIVQFF. In DNA, the CDR3 is TGTGCCAGTAGTCCGACAGGGGAAATTGTGCAGTTCTTC.

V is TRBV6-2 or TRBV6-3 and J is TRBJ2-1; no reliable D call. The germline V gene encodes CDR1 MNHEY and CDR2 SVGEGT. Trimming took off 2 bases at V and 6 bases at J, with 5 bases between the two ends. This CDR3 has 12 residues. The CDR3 region is CASSYMANEQFF. CDR3 nucleotide sequence: TGTGCCAGCAGTTACATGGCCAATGAGCAGTTCTTC.

This chain connects TRBV6-5 to TRBJ1-2; D gene ambiguous. The CDR3 is 16 amino acids. V was pared by 0 bases and J by 3 bases, with 14 bases between. Germline-derived CDR1 and CDR2 are MNHEY and SVGAGI. CDR3 amino acids: CASSYSRYTTDYGYTF. The CDR3 DNA follows: TGTGCCAGCAGTTACTCCAGATATACAACCGACTATGGCTACACCTTC.